This TCR beta chain emerged from a study of low-dose radiotherapy and immunotherapy resistance in tumors (dated by TCRdb to 2022 to 2024). For the study in its entirety: In Cohort 1, each fraction delivered 0.5 Gy every 2 weeks, and the prescribed total PTV dose was 6.5 Gy. The translational analysis covered eight patients: three from the first dose cohort and the first five from the second dose cohort. In Cohort 2, 1 Gy per fraction was delivered every two weeks, for a total of 13 Gy over 26 weeks. Cyclophosphamide 200 mg/m2 was administered intravenously every two weeks, one day before each radiation and immunotherapy administration. The trial did not randomize participants into treatment groups. Starting on cycle 1 day 1, patients took 300 mg of aspirin by mouth once a day for four cycles. Patients were given nivolumab as a 240 mg flat dose every two weeks and ipilimumab at 1 mg/kg every six weeks, with both drugs delivered intravenously.

This clonotype was counted only a few times. Which antigen it targets is not known. It has no much larger one-base neighbor in the sample; base qualities were not kept. The instrument was an Illumina HiSeq 2500. First-strand cDNA was synthesized with Superscript III and a set of TRAV- and TRBV-specific primers, covering both TCRalpha and TCRbeta chains. TCRs were amplified with Phusion for about 22 PCR cycles using a constant-region primer together with the adapter attached to the V primers. The isolated mRNA was amplified using the MessageAmp II aRNA Amplification Kit, with in vitro transcription performed for about 15 hours at 37 degrees C. The Dynabeads mRNA DIRECT Purification Kit was used to isolate the mRNA for TCR sequencing. Indexed Illumina adapters were added in a second approximately 27-cycle Phusion PCR, and the resulting products were purified with AMPure XP beads. As for the original processing: Custom Perl scripts pooled TCR sequences encoding the same protein, removed out-of-frame sequences and computed each clonotype's abundance. Any TCR sequence supported by only a single read was excluded from analysis. Shannon entropy, Gini index, clonality, richness, and the frequency of TCRs shared between repertoires were included as repertoire metrics. TCRdb itself trimmed the public reads at Q25 with fastp, ran MiXCR and retained productive beta chains. Duplicate CDR3 protein sequences are folded into a single record with the most common DNA and genes. The V and J calls here are based on TCRdb, not the publication. The sample includes 85,000 to 95,000 distinct CDR3 sequences, with 20% to 25% observed a single time. Around 13% of the sample belongs to the ten largest clones.

What the time point label conveys for this sample: after trial treatment. The treatment or condition label on this specimen signifies: LDRT plus nivolumab, ipilimumab, low-dose cyclophosphamide and aspirin (RACIN trial). Donors were enrolled in RACIN, a single-arm phase I dose-escalation trial in which nivolumab, ipilimumab, aspirin, low-dose cyclophosphamide and low-dose radiotherapy were combined. Patients with advanced, TIL-negative solid tumors were considered eligible. CDR1 and CDR2, looked up from the germline V gene, are SNHLY and FYNNEI. The CDR3 has 15 amino acids, counting the end cysteine and phenylalanine. Only CDR3 DNA remains: 45 bases, in frame from the first base. Clipping removes 3 bases from V and 4 bases from J, with 7 as the unmatched junction base count.

In this chain, TRBV2 is recombined with TRBJ2-5, and 8 junctional nucleotides match TRBD2. This receptor was taken from a female donor with ovarian cancer. The input for sequencing was PBMCs, taken after low-dose radiotherapy plus immunotherapy. The bases read TGTGCCAGCAGTGAGTACAGCGGGAGCAGAGAGACCCAGTACTTC. Its coded protein is CASSEYSGSRETQYF. Reference TRBV2 and TRBJ2-5 genes cover what lies past the CDR3, so the full variable domain is EPEVTQTPSHQVTQMGQEVILRCVPISNHLYFYWYRQILGQKVEFLVSFYNNEISEKSEIFDDQFSVERPDGSNFTLKIRSTKLEDSAMYFCASSEYSGSRETQYFGPGTRLLVL.